This T cell receptor beta chain was captured in a study of blood T cells in healthy people across ages. The wider study: Capture via template switching afforded approximately one barcoded beta molecule per two T cells. Study-level points and caveats: Observed TCR beta diversity showed a strong correlation with the percentage of naive T cells as measured by flow cytometry.

CDR1 and CDR2 from the germline V gene are SGHTA and FQGTGA. CDR3 length: 14 residues. Notes on this clonotype: The target antigen is unknown.

Through a sample-barcoded 5' primer and a J-beta primer mix, a second PCR was run for about 6 to 11 cycles. TCRdb called the 5' RACE reads again in MiXCR, with one record for every CDR3 protein. The sample lists about 1 million distinct CDR3 sequences, 20% to 25% occurring once. This sample was shared with a second study, whose subject was T cells of mothers and their children. That study adds: The overlap seen between related mothers and children slightly exceeded that of unrelated pairs, though not significantly.

The chain links TRBV7-3 to TRBJ2-5; 9 positions match TRBD2. The J call may be incorrect, as the DNA end agrees better with TRBJ2-7. The receptor was isolated from a girl aged 2 to 10 in good health. Material: blood. The CDR3 protein is CASSNSGRTNEQYF. In DNA form, the CDR3 reads TGTGCCAGCAGCAATAGCGGGAGAACAAACGAGCAGTACTTC.